The rows below give T cell receptor beta chains drawn from one sample of a study of T cell repertoires in ileal Crohn's disease. Repertoires were generated with immunoSEQ multiplex PCR, while TCRdb's copy carries only in-frame clones and drops some. The sample carries approximately 15,000 clones, less than 85% recorded once. Material: ileal tissue. The receptors derive from an adult with Crohn's disease. Both conserved end residues are part of each CDR3. A D gene is named only where the DNA matches it firmly. Expanded clones get a size class; other rows say once, few or many, or leave the size out.

TRBV10-2	TRBD2	TRBJ2-1	.	14	TGCGCCAGCGTAGGACTAGCGGGAGTCAATGAGCAGTTCTTC	CASVGLAGVNEQFF
TRBV7-2	.	TRBJ2-1	few	14	TGTGCCAGCAGCCCGTGGGAAGGGGCCAATGAGCAGTTCTTC	CASSPWEGANEQFF
TRBV7-9	.	TRBJ2-7	.	16	TGTGCCAGCAGCTTATTTGGGGGGGGCCCTGGGAACGAGCAGTACTTC	CASSLFGGGPGNEQYF
TRBV29-1	.	TRBJ1-2	.	13	TGCAGCGTTGAGGAGGGGTGGGGCTATGGCTACACCTTC	CSVEEGWGYGYTF
TRBV29-1	.	TRBJ1-1	.	11	TGCAGCGTTGAACTAGTGGCTGAAGCTTTCTTT	CSVELVAEAFF
TRBV25-1	.	TRBJ1-2	.	13	TGTGCCAGCAGTAGGACAGAGAACTATGGCTACACCTTC	CASSRTENYGYTF
TRBV6-5	.	TRBJ1-1	.	14	TGTGCCAGCAGTTACTCGGAGGGTTTCACTGAAGCTTTCTTT	CASSYSEGFTEAFF
TRBV5-1	TRBD1	TRBJ1-2	.	13	TGCGCCAGCAGCTTACAGGGGAACTATGGCTACACCTTC	CASSLQGNYGYTF
TRBV7-8	.	TRBJ2-1	.	14	TGTGCCAGCAGCTTAGAAGTGGGGGCGGTTGAGCAGTTCTTC	CASSLEVGAVEQFF
TRBV18	.	TRBJ1-6	once	17	TGTGCCAGCTCACCAATACGGGAGAGCTCCTATAATTCACCCCTCCACTTT	CASSPIRESSYNSPLHF
TRBV29-1	.	TRBJ1-1	.	13	TGCAGCGTCCAACAGGTCCTGAACACTGAAGCTTTCTTT	CSVQQVLNTEAFF
TRBV5-1	.	TRBJ2-1	.	14	TGCGCCAGCAGCTTCTTCGCGGAGGACAATGAGCAGTTCTTC	CASSFFAEDNEQFF
TRBV6-5	TRBD2	TRBJ2-1	.	13	TGTGCCAGCAGTTCAGGGACGGGGGGGAAGCAGTTCTTC	CASSSGTGGKQFF
TRBV27	.	TRBJ1-3	.	15	TGTGCCAGCAAGGTCGGGGGGCAGGCCGGAAACACCATATATTTT	CASKVGGQAGNTIYF
TRBV5-1	.	TRBJ1-4	.	20	TGCGCCAGCAGCTTGGGGCCGGGACACACTACTATGGCCAGATGGGAAAAACTGTTTTTT	CASSLGPGHTTMARWEKLFF
TRBV5-5	TRBD1	TRBJ1-6	.	14	TGTGCCAGCAGCTCTGGGACAGGCAATTCACCCCTCCACTTT	CASSSGTGNSPLHF
TRBV2	TRBD1	TRBJ2-2	.	16	TGTGCCAGCAGTGGGTCAGGGGGCCTGAACACCGGGGAGCTGTTTTTT	CASSGSGGLNTGELFF
TRBV2	TRBD1	TRBJ1-2	once	13	TGTGCCACCGCCCCGGGACAGGGCCGTGGCTACACCTTC	CATAPGQGRGYTF
TRBV27	TRBD1	TRBJ1-1	.	16	TGTGCCAGCAGCGACCACAGGGGCCTTTTCGACACTGAAGCTTTCTTT	CASSDHRGLFDTEAFF
TRBV21-1	.	TRBJ1-3	.	16	TGTGCCAGCAGCAAAAAGATACCCAGCTCTGGAAACACCATATATTTT	CASSKKIPSSGNTIYF
TRBV19	.	TRBJ2-4	.	14	TGTGCCAGTAGTATCCCCGCCAGGGTAGGCATTCAGTACTTC	CASSIPARVGIQYF
TRBV5-4	TRBD1	TRBJ2-2	.	15	TGTGCCAGCAGCCCCGGGGACAGGGTTTCCGGGGAGCTGTTTTTT	CASSPGDRVSGELFF
TRBV27	.	TRBJ2-1	.	12	TGTGCCACGAAGAGCTCCTACAATGAGCAGTTCTTC	CATKSSYNEQFF
TRBV18	TRBD1	TRBJ1-2	.	19	TGTGCCAGCTCACCGATACAATTAAGGACAGGGCCCCGCGACTATGGCTACACCTTC	CASSPIQLRTGPRDYGYTF
TRBV19	.	TRBJ2-2	.	15	TGTGCCAGTAGTACGGGGTATAGAAACACCGGGGAGCTGTTTTTT	CASSTGYRNTGELFF
TRBV7-2	TRBD2	TRBJ2-3	.	17	TGTGCCAGCAGCTCCCAGTGGGGGACTAGCGGGGCAGATACGCAGTATTTT	CASSSQWGTSGADTQYF
TRBV19	.	TRBJ1-2	.	12	TGTGCCACGGCGCAGGCAGTCTATGGCTACACCTTC	CATAQAVYGYTF
TRBV6-1	.	TRBJ1-3	.	13	TGTGCCAGCAGAAATGGGCCTGGAAACACCATATATTTT	CASRNGPGNTIYF